The 21 T cell receptor beta chains presented below share a single source sample, sequenced in a study of vaccination and CD4 T cells after COVID-19. Regarding treatment: approximately 9-day PBMC culture with coronavirus spike peptide pools or control peptides (ViraFEST assay). The assay that was used to sequence DNA from cultured CD4+ T cells was the Oncomine TCR Beta short-read assay. TCRdb used MiXCR to reprocess the PCR reads, holding one entry per CDR3 protein. The sample shows roughly 8,500 distinct CDR3 sequences, 55% to 75% of them seen only once. Their antigens remain unidentified. Specimen: CD4+ T cells from blood, cultured in vitro. All receptors come from a human donor who had recovered from COVID-19.

The chain is built from TRBV12-5 and TRBJ1-5; 7 nucleotides agree with TRBD1. The CDR3 is 13 amino acids. J lost 4 bases, V lost 7 bases, and 4 bases had no gene match. CDR1 and CDR2 from the germline V gene are LGHNT and FRNRAP. The CDR3 protein is CASEQGGNQPQHF. For the CDR3, the DNA is TGTGCTAGTGAGCAGGGGGGAAATCAGCCCCAGCATTTT.

The V gene is TRBV6-1, the J gene TRBJ2-2; 10 positions match TRBD1. Germline values: CDR1 MNHNS, CDR2 SASEGT. The CDR3 has 16 amino acids. Trimming at V came to 7 bases and at J to 5 bases, leaving 10 bases not matched to a gene. As DNA, the CDR3 is TGTGCCAGCACTGACCGTTGGGGACAGGGGACCGGGGAGCTGTTTTTT. This encodes CASTDRWGQGTGELFF.

The V call is TRBV19, the J call TRBJ1-1; 7 positions match TRBD1. With V trimmed by 5 bases and J by 5 bases, 2 bases remained unmatched. Germline values: CDR1 LNHDA, CDR2 SQIVND (reference sequence). This CDR3 spans 12 amino acids. The CDR3 bases are TGTGCCAGTAGTCCGGACAGGACTGAAGCTTTCTTT. This encodes CASSPDRTEAFF.

This rearrangement joins TRBV20-1 to TRBJ2-3; weak D call: TRBD2 (5 bases). The CDR3 sequence is 14 residues long. The germline V gene has CDR1 DFQATT and CDR2 SNEGSKA (reference sequence). V was cut by 5 bases and J by 1 base, with 13 bases left in between. The CDR3 is CSARTATRTDTQYF. Written as DNA, the CDR3 is TGCAGTGCTCGGACTGCCACCCGCACAGATACGCAGTATTTT.

J is TRBJ2-5 and V is TRBV25-1; TRBD2 aligns across 8 bases. This CDR3 region has 13 residues. The germline V gene has CDR1 MGHDK and CDR2 SYGVNS. Unmatched junction bases numbered 3, after V lost 8 bases and J lost 1 base. The CDR3 DNA follows: TGTGCCAGCGCGGGACTAGGCCAAGAGACCCAGTACTTC. This sequence encodes CASAGLGQETQYF.

The chain is built from TRBV7-2 and TRBJ1-2, with a possible D match to TRBD1 (5 bases). CDR3 size: 14 residues. Looked up from germline, CDR1 is SGHTA and CDR2 is FQGNSA. V was shortened by 6 bases and J by 3 bases, with 14 bases between the two germline ends. CDR3 DNA: TGTGCCAGCAGTTTAAGGGGAGAGGACTATGGCTACACCTTC. It translates to CASSLRGEDYGYTF. Full variable domain (outside the CDR3, taken from reference TRBV7-2 and TRBJ1-2): GAGVSQSPSNKVTEKGKDVELRCDPISGHTALYWYRQSLGQGLEFLIYFQGNSAPDKSGLPSDRFSAERTGGSVSTLTIQRTQQEDSAVYLCASSLRGEDYGYTFGSGTRLTVV.

The rearrangement joins TRBV12-5 to TRBJ1-2, with D maybe TRBD1 (5 bases). Trimming cost V 4 bases and J 4 bases, with 10 bases left between them. Germline V gene data show CDR1 as LGHNT and CDR2 as FRNRAP. This CDR3 spans 13 amino acids. Here the CDR3 reads CASGSGLFYGYTF. DNA of the CDR3: TGTGCTAGTGGTTCGGGACTCTTCTATGGCTACACCTTC. Looking up the rest from reference TRBV12-5 and TRBJ1-2 gives the full variable domain: DARVTQTPRHKVTEMGQEVTMRCQPILGHNTVFWYRQTMMQGLELLAYFRNRAPLDDSGMPKDRFSAEMPDATLATLKIQPSEPRDSAVYFCASGSGLFYGYTFGSGTRLTVV.

The chain couples TRBV2 to TRBJ2-7; 10 bases match TRBD2. The CDR3 sequence is 12 residues long. The germline gives CDR1 SNHLY, CDR2 FYNNEI. J lost 4 bases, V lost 8 bases, and 2 bases had no gene match. The CDR3 loop is CASRTSGYEQYF. CDR3 DNA: TGTGCCAGCCGGACTAGCGGTTACGAGCAGTACTTC.

The count of this clonotype is one. The chain uses TRBV12-5 and TRBJ1-6, with no clear D. The germline CDR1 and CDR2 sequences are LGHNT and FRNRAP. The CDR3 is 12 residues long. V was pared by 1 base and J by 14 bases, with 9 bases between. The CDR3 reads CASGLGGRALHF. Here the CDR3 DNA reads TGTGCTAGTGGTTTGGGGGGAAGAGCCCTCCACTTT. Based on the CDR3 plus reference TRBV12-5 and TRBJ1-6, the full variable domain is DARVTQTPRHKVTEMGQEVTMRCQPILGHNTVFWYRQTMMQGLELLAYFRNRAPLDDSGMPKDRFSAEMPDATLATLKIQPSEPRDSAVYFCASGLGGRALHFGNGTRLTVT.

This clonotype has more than one count but fewer than ten. CDR3 amino acids: CASKPQGYDYGYTF. The DNA of the CDR3 is TGTGCCAGCAAGCCCCAGGGGTACGACTATGGCTACACCTTC. This rearrangement joins TRBV28 to TRBJ1-2, with D maybe TRBD1 (6 bases). The CDR3 loop spans 14 amino acids. Germline V lookup: CDR1 MDHEN, CDR2 SYDVKM. The germline V and J ends were trimmed by 7 bases and 3 bases, with 15 bases remaining between them.

This chain uses TRBV7-2 with TRBJ1-2, with 9 bases aligning to TRBD1. CDR3 size: 13 residues. V dropped 5 bases and J dropped 9; count of bases not matched to a gene: 7. Germline V gives CDR1 SGHTA, CDR2 FQGNSA. The CDR3 sequence is CASSPGTGIRYTF. CDR3 DNA: TGTGCCAGCAGCCCCGGGACAGGGATACGCTACACCTTC.

This clonotype turned up a few times. The V gene is TRBV27, the J gene TRBJ1-1; D is unclear. Germline CDR1 MNHEY, CDR2 SMNVEV (reference sequence). CDR3 length: 13 residues. With 6 bases removed from V and 1 base from J, the gap between germline ends came to 9 bases. The DNA of the CDR3 is TGTGCCAGCAGGAGGGCAGGGAACACTGAAGCTTTCTTT. It specifies CASRRAGNTEAFF.

V usage is TRBV12-3 or TRBV12-4 and J usage is TRBJ1-1; D gene unclear. V lost 1 base, J lost 7 bases, and 4 bases lay in between. The CDR3 sequence is 11 residues long. CDR3 protein: CASSLGLEAFF. CDR3 sequence (DNA): TGTGCCAGCAGTTTAGGGCTTGAAGCTTTCTTT.

The gene calls are TRBV29-1 and TRBJ1-4, with 10 bases aligning to TRBD1. The CDR3 length is 13 residues. The germline CDR1 and CDR2 sequences are SQVTM and ANQGSEA. V dropped 6 bases and J dropped 6; count of bases not matched to a gene: 4. Written as DNA, the CDR3 is TGCAGCGTCGGACAGGGGGGGGATGAAAAACTGTTTTTT. The encoded protein is CSVGQGGDEKLFF.

This sequence joins TRBV11-3 and TRBJ1-6; D gene ambiguous. Per germline, CDR1 SGHNT and CDR2 YENEEA. V shed 2 bases and J shed 0 bases, with 8 bases lying between them. The length of the CDR3 is 16 residues. The CDR3 protein is CASSLRESSYNSPLHF. The CDR3 coding sequence is TGTGCCAGCAGCTTAAGGGAAAGCTCCTATAATTCACCCCTCCACTTT.

The V and J genes are TRBV20-1 and TRBJ1-2, with D uncertain. In germline, CDR1 is DFQATT, CDR2 SNEGSKA (reference sequence). The V end was cut by 5 bases, the J end by 8 bases, with 12 bases between. The CDR3 is 11 amino acids. CDR3 in DNA: TGCAGTGCTGAAACGAAGCAGGGCTACACCTTC. Amino acids: CSAETKQGYTF.

This chain uses TRBV2 with TRBJ2-2; the D is unclear. The CDR3 has 14 amino acids. Germline V CDR1 and CDR2: SNHLY, FYNNEI. V lost 6 bases and J lost 1, with 9 bases in between. This CDR3 reads CASSDLKNTGELFF. CDR3 DNA: TGTGCCAGCAGCGACTTAAAGAACACCGGGGAGCTGTTTTTT.

This clonotype has a handful of counts. The chain joins TRBV28 to TRBJ1-6; D gene unclear. Trimming took off 8 bases at V and 3 bases at J, with 5 bases between the two ends. The CDR3 is 12 amino acids. Germline assignment: CDR1 MDHEN and CDR2 SYDVKM. CDR3 sequence: CASCRYNSPLHF. CDR3 sequence (DNA): TGTGCCAGCTGCCGCTATAATTCACCCCTCCACTTT.

The DNA of the CDR3 is TGTGCCAGCAGCCTCCTAGCGGGGGGGCGGGTTGAGCAGTTCTTC. This translates into CASSLLAGGRVEQFF. The V and J genes are TRBV7-9 and TRBJ2-1; 12 positions agree with TRBD2. This CDR3 has 15 residues. J lost 9 bases, V lost 5 bases, and 8 bases had no gene match. Per germline, CDR1 SEHNR and CDR2 FQNEAQ (reference sequence).

This chain connects TRBV29-1 to TRBJ1-1; D unresolved. This CDR3 is 14 amino acids long. V was cut by 7 bases and J by 1 base, with 16 bases left in between. The germline CDR1 and CDR2 sequences are SQVTM and ANQGSEA. This chain's CDR3 is CSALPGETNTEAFF. The DNA of the CDR3 is TGCAGCGCCCTCCCAGGTGAGACGAACACTGAAGCTTTCTTT.

The chain recombines TRBV12-5 with TRBJ1-5; TRBD1 matches at 7 bases. CDR1 is LGHNT and CDR2 is FRNRAP in the germline V gene. The CDR3 runs 17 residues. Trimming took 1 base from V and 1 from J; bases not matched to a gene: 7. Written as DNA, the CDR3 is TGTGCTAGTGGTTTGGCGGTACAGGGGTCCAGCAATCAGCCCCAGCATTTT. Amino acid sequence: CASGLAVQGSSNQPQHF.